The 5 T cell receptor beta chains given below trace back to one sample, sequenced in a study of blood T cells in healthy people across ages. A second PCR, run for about 7 to 11 cycles, used a sample-barcoded 5' primer plus a J-beta primer mix. TCRdb re-analysed the 5' RACE reads in MiXCR, keeping a single row per CDR3 protein. The table lists approximately 360,000 distinct CDR3 sequences, approximately 47% of them singletons, with about 54% in the top ten. The sequenced sample consisted of blood. The receptors come from a man aged 55 to 70 in good health.

The CDR3 here is CSARVGGGSNSPLHF. CDR3 coding DNA: TGCAGTGCTAGAGTCGGGGGGGGCTCTAATTCACCCCTCCACTTT. The J gene is TRBJ1-6, the V gene TRBV20-1, with D perhaps matching TRBD1 (6 bases). Germline V lookup: CDR1 DFQATT, CDR2 SNEGSKA (reference sequence). The CDR3 sequence is 15 residues long. The ends were cut back, 1 base at V and 6 bases at J, with 13 bases in the middle.

The rearrangement uses TRBV20-1 and TRBJ2-4; D gene unclear. Trimming removed 0 bases from V and 4 bases from J, with 13 bases in between. This CDR3 spans 15 amino acids. CDR1 DFQATT and CDR2 SNEGSKA come from the germline V gene (reference sequence). In DNA, the CDR3 is TGCAGTGCTAGAGATGAGGATGTGGAAAAAAACATTCAGTACTTC. It specifies CSARDEDVEKNIQYF.

The chain is built from TRBV4-2 and TRBJ2-7; 8 bases are shared with TRBD2. Germline CDR1 reads LGHNA; CDR2 reads YNFKEQ. This CDR3 is built from 17 residues. Trimming cost V 0 bases and J 0 bases; bases outside gene matches: 7. CDR3 coding DNA: TGTGCCAGCAGCCAAGAGTGCAGCGGGGGCAGCTCCTACGAGCAGTACTTC. Its protein is CASSQECSGGSSYEQYF.

The rearrangement joins TRBV15 to TRBJ2-1; possibly TRBD2 for D (6 bases). This CDR3 has 14 residues. Germline CDR1 reads LNHNV; CDR2 reads YYDKDF (reference sequence). Deletions cut 0 bases from V and 6 bases from J, with 9 bases between. CDR3 protein: CATSRENGGNEQFF. In nucleotides, the CDR3 is TGTGCCACCAGCAGAGAAAACGGGGGCAATGAGCAGTTCTTC. The full variable domain, rest sourced from reference TRBV15 and TRBJ2-1, is DAMVIQNPRYQVTQFGKPVTLSCSQTLNHNVMYWYQQKSSQAPKLLFHYYDKDFNNEADTPDNFQSRRPNTSFCFLDIRSPGLGDTAMYLCATSRENGGNEQFFGPGTRLTVL.

The genes are TRBV5-1 and TRBJ2-7; D unresolved. V was pared by 2 bases and J by 0 bases, with 9 bases between. The CDR3 sequence is 14 residues long. Germline V gene lookup returns CDR1 SGHRS and CDR2 YFSETQ. DNA of the CDR3: TGCGCCAGCAGCTTACAAAGCAGCTCCTACGAGCAGTACTTC. Its translation: CASSLQSSSYEQYF.